This is a list of T cell receptor beta chains from one sample in a study of cytomegalovirus exposure and HLA in healthy donors. Sequenced by immunoSEQ multiplex PCR; TCRdb stores in-frame clones only, minus some. The sample holds some 190,000 clones, 80% seen once. Source material: PBMCs. The origin of the receptors is a woman in her twenties or thirties in good health and CMV-seronegative. Each CDR3 is given with its conserved first and last residue. D genes are given only for firm matches. Clone size is given for some rows only: seen once, a few or many times, or a class if the clone is expanded.

size,V,J,D,CDR3,DNA
-,TRBV30,TRBJ1-1,TRBD1,CAWGTGVNTEAFF,TGTGCCTGGGGGACAGGGGTGAACACTGAAGCTTTCTTT
-,TRBV19,TRBJ1-5,-,CARVGGVIQPQHF,TGTGCCAGGGTAGGCGGGGTAATTCAGCCCCAGCATTTT
-,TRBV5-8,TRBJ2-5,TRBD2,CASSLPPGLGMETQYF,TGTGCCAGCAGCTTGCCCCCGGGACTAGGAATGGAGACCCAGTACTTC
-,TRBV10-1,TRBJ1-1,-,CASSESTEDTEAFF,TGCGCCAGCAGTGAGTCGACTGAGGACACTGAAGCTTTCTTT
few,TRBV7-2,TRBJ2-7,TRBD2,CASSRTRHEQYF,TGTGCCAGCAGCAGGACTAGACACGAGCAGTACTTC
-,TRBV9,TRBJ1-3,-,CASSVTGTRSGNTIYF,TGTGCCAGCAGCGTAACAGGAACCAGGTCTGGAAACACCATATATTTT
-,TRBV11-2,TRBJ1-2,-,CASSPRLLGVDYGYTF,TGTGCCAGCAGCCCCCGGCTTTTAGGAGTCGACTATGGCTACACCTTC
-,TRBV4-1,TRBJ2-7,-,CASSLRGGTGEQYF,TGCGCCAGCAGCCTTCGAGGGGGAACGGGCGAGCAGTACTTC
-,TRBV15,TRBJ2-7,TRBD2,CATSELGRGERYEQYF,TGTGCCACCAGTGAATTAGGGCGGGGGGAAAGGTACGAGCAGTACTTC
-,TRBV6-4,TRBJ2-2,-,CASSQGNTGELFF,TGTGCCAGCAGCCAGGGTAACACCGGGGAGCTGTTTTTT
once,TRBV11-2,TRBJ1-2,-,CASSLEGGGYTF,TGTGCCAGCAGCTTAGAGGGAGGTGGCTACACCTTC
-,TRBV27,TRBJ1-1,-,CASSPRTAPEAFF,TGTGCCAGCAGTCCACGGACAGCCCCTGAAGCTTTCTTT
-,TRBV7-2,TRBJ2-1,TRBD2,CASSLNGGANEQFF,TGTGCCAGCAGCTTAAACGGGGGGGCTAATGAGCAGTTCTTC
few,TRBV5-8,TRBJ2-6,-,CASSRYRETGANVLTF,TGTGCCAGCAGCCGATACAGGGAGACGGGGGCCAACGTCCTGACTTTC
-,TRBV21-1,TRBJ1-5,-,CASSRGQGNQPQHF,TGTGCCAGCAGCCGGGGACAAGGCAATCAGCCCCAGCATTTT
few,TRBV6-5,TRBJ1-3,-,CASSYRGRGSGNTIYF,TGTGCCAGCAGTTATAGAGGCAGGGGCTCTGGAAACACCATATATTTT
-,TRBV29-1,TRBJ1-2,TRBD1,CSVEVGTGGGYTF,TGCAGCGTTGAAGTTGGGACAGGGGGAGGCTACACCTTC
-,TRBV5-1,TRBJ1-1,-,CASRSGGSNTEAFF,TGCGCCAGCAGGTCCGGGGGGTCCAACACTGAAGCTTTCTTT
-,TRBV6-1,TRBJ1-5,-,CASRRVGTINQPQHF,TGTGCCAGCAGGAGGGTCGGGACAATAAATCAGCCCCAGCATTTT
-,TRBV30,TRBJ2-7,-,CAWSQGTAEQYF,TGTGCCTGGAGCCAGGGGACGGCCGAGCAGTACTTC
-,TRBV5-1,TRBJ2-7,TRBD2,CASRTSGGGYEQYF,TGCGCCAGCAGGACTAGCGGGGGGGGATACGAGCAGTACTTC
few,TRBV10-1,TRBJ1-1,-,CASRGSRGLNTEAFF,TGCGCCAGCAGAGGGTCGCGGGGGTTGAACACTGAAGCTTTCTTT
-,TRBV7-3,TRBJ2-7,TRBD2,CASSLGTSRSNEQYF,TGTGCCAGCAGCCTCGGGACTAGCCGGTCAAACGAGCAGTACTTC
once,TRBV10-2,TRBJ1-1,TRBD1,CASSEPLDRGWEGTEAFF,TGCGCCAGCAGTGAGCCCCTGGACAGGGGGTGGGAGGGAACTGAAGCTTTCTTT
-,TRBV7-9,TRBJ1-2,TRBD1,CASRPGQGALRFDYGYTF,TGTGCCAGCAGACCCGGACAGGGGGCCTTGAGGTTCGACTATGGCTACACCTTC
few,TRBV16,TRBJ1-5,-,CASSPMGSDNSNQPQHF,TGTGCCAGCAGCCCCATGGGCAGTGACAATAGCAATCAGCCCCAGCATTTT
-,TRBV6-6,TRBJ2-7,-,CASSNRDAYEQYF,TGTGCCAGCAGTAACAGAGATGCCTACGAGCAGTACTTC
-,TRBV5-1,TRBJ2-5,TRBD2,CASSPGLSGGTNQETQYF,TGCGCCAGCAGCCCAGGGTTAAGCGGGGGCACAAACCAAGAGACCCAGTACTTC
-,TRBV5-5,TRBJ2-1,-,CASSLLGVGGNEQFF,TGTGCCAGCAGCTTGTTGGGAGTGGGTGGGAATGAGCAGTTCTTC
-,TRBV7-9,TRBJ1-4,TRBD1,CASSKGQGRAANEKLFF,TGTGCCAGCAGCAAGGGACAGGGAAGGGCGGCTAATGAAAAACTGTTTTTT
-,TRBV18,TRBJ1-3,TRBD1,CASSPRDRVHSGNTIYF,TGTGCCAGCTCACCAAGGGACAGGGTGCACTCTGGAAACACCATATATTTT
-,TRBV29-1,TRBJ1-4,-,CSVESGTKNEKLFF,TGCAGCGTTGAATCCGGGACAAAGAATGAAAAACTGTTTTTT
once,TRBV2,TRBJ1-2,TRBD1,CASTLWTGDAYGYTF,TGTGCCAGCACCCTATGGACAGGGGACGCCTATGGCTACACCTTC
few,TRBV7-7,TRBJ2-1,-,CASSGDRGGEQFF,TGTGCTAGCAGCGGCGATAGGGGTGGTGAGCAGTTCTTC
-,TRBV27,TRBJ2-7,TRBD1,CASTSNPDRVLYEQYF,TGTGCCAGCACCTCCAATCCTGACAGGGTTCTCTACGAGCAGTACTTC
-,TRBV6-5,TRBJ1-2,-,CASSYGTPINGYTF,TGTGCCAGCAGTTACGGGACTCCGATCAACGGCTACACCTTC
-,TRBV18,TRBJ1-5,-,CASSPLGRRGISNQPQHF,TGTGCCAGCTCACCACTGGGCAGGCGGGGTATCAGCAATCAGCCCCAGCATTTT